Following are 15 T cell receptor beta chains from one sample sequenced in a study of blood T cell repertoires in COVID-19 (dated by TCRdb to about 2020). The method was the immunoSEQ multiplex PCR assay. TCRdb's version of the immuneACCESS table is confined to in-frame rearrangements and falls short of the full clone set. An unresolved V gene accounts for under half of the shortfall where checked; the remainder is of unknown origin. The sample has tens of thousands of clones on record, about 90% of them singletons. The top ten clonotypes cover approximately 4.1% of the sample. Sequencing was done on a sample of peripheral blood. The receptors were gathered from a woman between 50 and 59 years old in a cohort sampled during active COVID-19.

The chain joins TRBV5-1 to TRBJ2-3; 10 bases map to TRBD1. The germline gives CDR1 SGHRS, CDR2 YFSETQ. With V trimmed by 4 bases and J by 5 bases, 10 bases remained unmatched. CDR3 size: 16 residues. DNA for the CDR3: TGCGCCAGCAGCCTTAGGACAGGGGGTGTCGGAGATACGCAGTATTTT. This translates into CASSLRTGGVGDTQYF.

The CDR3 here is CASSQAQGAENSPLHF. As DNA, the CDR3 is TGTGCCAGCAGCCAAGCGCAGGGGGCGGAGAATTCACCCCTCCACTTT. The chain employs TRBV14 and TRBJ1-6; 8 bases line up with TRBD1. Germline trimming cut 1 base from V and 7 bases from J; bases unmatched to any gene: 6. The CDR3 has 16 residues. Germline V CDR1 and CDR2: SGHDN, FVKESK.

The DNA for the CDR3 is TGTGCCAGCAGCTTAGGGTCTAGCGGGAACTTCCAGTTCTTC. This translates into CASSLGSSGNFQFF. The rearrangement links TRBV11-2 to TRBJ2-1; 9 bases align to TRBD2. V was pared by 1 base and J by 13 bases, with 8 bases of the junction left unmatched. CDR3 length: 14 residues. CDR1 SGHAT and CDR2 FQNNGV come from the germline V gene.

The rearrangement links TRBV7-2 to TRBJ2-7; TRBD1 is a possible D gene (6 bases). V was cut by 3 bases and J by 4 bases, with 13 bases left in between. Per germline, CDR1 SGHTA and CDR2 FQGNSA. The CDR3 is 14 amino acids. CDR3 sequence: CASSLDRTPYEQYF. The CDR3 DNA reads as TGTGCCAGCAGCTTGGACAGAACACCTTACGAGCAGTACTTC.

CDR3 region: CASNPGTGGNEQFF. CDR3 DNA sequence: TGTGCCAGCAACCCCGGGACAGGGGGGAATGAGCAGTTCTTC. J is TRBJ2-1 and V is TRBV9; 11 positions agree with TRBD1. Germline assignment: CDR1 SGDLS and CDR2 YYNGEE. The CDR3 has 14 amino acids. After removal of 6 bases from V and 7 bases from J, the junction contained 6 bases not matched to a gene. The full variable domain, with the rest looked up from reference TRBV9 and TRBJ2-1, is DSGVTQTPKHLITATGQRVTLRCSPRSGDLSVYWYQQSLDQGLQFLIQYYNGEERAKGNILERFSAQQFPDLHSELNLSSLELGDSALYFCASNPGTGGNEQFFGPGTRLTVL.

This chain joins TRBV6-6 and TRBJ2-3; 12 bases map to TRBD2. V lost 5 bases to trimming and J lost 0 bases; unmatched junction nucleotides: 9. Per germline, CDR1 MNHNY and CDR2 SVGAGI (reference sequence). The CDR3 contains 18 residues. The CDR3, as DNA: TGTGCCAGCAGTCCCCCTAGCGGGAGGGATACTAGCACAGATACGCAGTATTTT. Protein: CASSPPSGRDTSTDTQYF.

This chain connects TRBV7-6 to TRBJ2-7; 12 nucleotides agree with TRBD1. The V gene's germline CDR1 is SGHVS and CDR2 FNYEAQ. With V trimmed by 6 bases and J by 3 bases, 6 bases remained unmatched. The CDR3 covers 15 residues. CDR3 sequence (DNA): TGTGCCAGCAGACGGGGACAGGGGGCAAACTACGAGCAGTACTTC. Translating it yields CASRRGQGANYEQYF.

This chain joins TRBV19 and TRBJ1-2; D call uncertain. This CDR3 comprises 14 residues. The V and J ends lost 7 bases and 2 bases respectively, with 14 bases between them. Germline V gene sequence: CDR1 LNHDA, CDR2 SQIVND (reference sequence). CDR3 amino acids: CASTNGMSNYGYTF. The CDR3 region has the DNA TGTGCCAGTACTAATGGTATGTCCAACTATGGCTACACCTTC.

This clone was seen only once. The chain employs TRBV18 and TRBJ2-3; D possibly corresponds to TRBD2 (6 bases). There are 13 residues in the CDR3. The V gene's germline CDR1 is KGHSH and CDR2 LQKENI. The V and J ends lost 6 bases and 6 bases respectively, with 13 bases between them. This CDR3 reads CASSRDFEDTQYF. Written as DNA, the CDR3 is TGTGCCAGCTCCCGGGACTTCGAGGATACGCAGTATTTT.

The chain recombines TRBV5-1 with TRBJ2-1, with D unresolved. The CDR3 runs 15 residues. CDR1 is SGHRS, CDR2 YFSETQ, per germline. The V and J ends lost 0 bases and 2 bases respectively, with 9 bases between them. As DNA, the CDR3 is TGCGCCAGCAGCTTGGGTGTTAGCCCCTACAATGAGCAGTTCTTC. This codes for CASSLGVSPYNEQFF. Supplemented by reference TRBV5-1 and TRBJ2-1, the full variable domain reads KAGVTQTPRYLIKTRGQQVTLSCSPISGHRSVSWYQQTPGQGLQFLFEYFSETQRNKGNFPGRFSGRQFSNSRSEMNVSTLELGDSALYLCASSLGVSPYNEQFFGPGTRLTVL.

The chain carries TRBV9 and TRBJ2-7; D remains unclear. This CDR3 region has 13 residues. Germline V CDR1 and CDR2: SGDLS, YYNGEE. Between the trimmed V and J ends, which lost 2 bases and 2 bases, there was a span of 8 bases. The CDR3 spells CASSVGPTYEQYF. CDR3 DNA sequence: TGTGCCAGCAGCGTTGGGCCGACCTACGAGCAGTACTTC.

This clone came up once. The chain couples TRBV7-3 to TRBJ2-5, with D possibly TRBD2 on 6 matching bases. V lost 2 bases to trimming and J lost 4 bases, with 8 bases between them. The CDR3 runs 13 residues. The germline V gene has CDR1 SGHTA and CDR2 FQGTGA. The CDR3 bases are TGTGCCAGCAGCTTAGGGCGGGGAGAGACCCAGTACTTC. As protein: CASSLGRGETQYF.

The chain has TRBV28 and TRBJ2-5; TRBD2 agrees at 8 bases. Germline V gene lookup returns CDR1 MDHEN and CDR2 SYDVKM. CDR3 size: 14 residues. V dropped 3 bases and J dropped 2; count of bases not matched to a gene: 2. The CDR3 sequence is CASSLSGGQETQYF. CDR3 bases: TGTGCCAGCAGTTTGAGCGGGGGACAAGAGACCCAGTACTTC.

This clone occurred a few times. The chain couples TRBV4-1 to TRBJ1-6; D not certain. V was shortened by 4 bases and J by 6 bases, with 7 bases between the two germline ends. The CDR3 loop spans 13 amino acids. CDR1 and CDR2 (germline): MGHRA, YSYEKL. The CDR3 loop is CASSPFLNSPLHF. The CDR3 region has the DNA TGCGCCAGCAGCCCCTTCCTTAATTCACCCCTCCACTTT.

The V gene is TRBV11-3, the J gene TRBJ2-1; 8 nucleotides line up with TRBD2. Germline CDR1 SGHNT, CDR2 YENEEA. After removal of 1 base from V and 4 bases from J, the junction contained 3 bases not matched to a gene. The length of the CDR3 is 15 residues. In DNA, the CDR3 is TGTGCCAGCAGCTTAGGTGGACTAGCTTACAATGAGCAGTTCTTC. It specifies CASSLGGLAYNEQFF.